The clone carrying this T cell receptor (beta chain) has just a few counts. Template for every sorted-subset replicate PCR totaled about 200 ng DNA, 25,000 to 35,000 T cell genomes. Per the study methods: For the immunoSEQ data, sequences were junction-only without quality scores, so filtering differed. Using immunoSEQ multiplex PCR, the repertoire was profiled, and TCRdb retains in-frame clones only, with some absent. V and J calls plus clone size are reproduced from that table; the DNA served to infer D and trimming. Among about 700,000 clones listed, over 65% were seen once. These data originate in a study of shared clonotypes between healthy human individuals. The CDR3 loop spans 16 amino acids. V lost 4 bases to trimming and J lost 4 bases, with 19 bases between them. Germline-derived CDR1 and CDR2 are SGHKS and YYEKEE (reference sequence).

The sequence was obtained from a woman aged 25 to 39 in good health. The chain joins TRBV5-5 to TRBJ2-3; D is perhaps TRBD2 (6 bases). Sequencing used memory CD4+ T cells sorted from blood. Indicated subset: CD45RA-negative fraction. The CDR3 DNA is TGTGCCAGCAGCACTGGCGCGGGATGGCTCTCAGATACGCAGTATTTT. Protein product: CASSTGAGWLSDTQYF. The variable domain in full, completed from reference TRBV5-5 and TRBJ2-3, reads DAGVTQSPTHLIKTRGQQVTLRCSPISGHKSVSWYQQVLGQGPQFIFQYYEKEERGRGNFPDRFSARQFPNYSSELNVNALLLGDSALYLCASSTGAGWLSDTQYFGPGTRLTVL.